The 32 T cell receptor beta chains presented below share a single source sample, sequenced in a study of T cells in Graves' hyperthyroidism and ophthalmopathy. There were TCR beta CDR3 regions amplified from RNA transcripts. A set of HTBI primers served as the primers for a first-round RT-PCR of the TCR CDR3. TCRdb called the multiplex PCR reads again in MiXCR, with one record for every CDR3 protein. The table shows approximately 300,000 distinct CDR3 sequences, with 15% to 20% occurring only once. The sequenced material came from blood. The receptors here all came from a woman in her fifties or sixties with Graves' ophthalmopathy.

This clonotype has at least ten counts. The chain is built from TRBV2 and TRBJ1-2, with D unresolved. Germline V gene sequence: CDR1 SNHLY, CDR2 FYNNEI. Between the trimmed V and J ends, which lost 1 base and 2 bases, there was a span of 11 bases. The CDR3 is 15 residues long. The CDR3 nucleotides are TGTGCCAGCAGTGAAGGTCTTAACACCAACTATGGCTACACCTTC. Protein product: CASSEGLNTNYGYTF.

This clonotype was counted many times. The chain carries TRBV12-3 or TRBV12-4 and TRBJ2-2, with a tentative D call TRBD2 (6 bases). The V end lost 3 bases, the J end lost 5 bases, and 16 bases lay between the germline ends. The CDR3 extends over 16 amino acids. The CDR3 is CASSFGVRGNTGELFF. Written as DNA, the CDR3 is TGTGCCAGCAGTTTCGGAGTGCGCGGGAATACCGGGGAGCTGTTTTTT.

This clonotype was seen ten or more times. The chain has TRBV2 and TRBJ2-7; 11 bases align to TRBD1. There are 14 residues in the CDR3. Trimming at V came to 5 bases and at J to 6 bases, leaving 6 bases not matched to a gene. CDR1 and CDR2 (germline): SNHLY, FYNNEI. CDR3 protein: CASSFTGQGGEQYF. The CDR3 DNA reads as TGTGCCAGCAGTTTCACGGGACAGGGGGGCGAGCAGTACTTC. Drawing the rest from reference TRBV2 and TRBJ2-7, the complete variable domain is EPEVTQTPSHQVTQMGQEVILRCVPISNHLYFYWYRQILGQKVEFLVSFYNNEISEKSEIFDDQFSVERPDGSNFTLKIRSTKLEDSAMYFCASSFTGQGGEQYFGPGTRLTVT.

At least ten counts were recorded for this clonotype. The J gene is TRBJ2-7, the V gene TRBV20-1, with 9 bases identical to TRBD2. V gave up 5 bases and J gave up 5 bases; unmatched junction bases: 7. The CDR3 covers 13 residues. The germline CDR1 and CDR2 sequences are DFQATT and SNEGSKA (reference sequence). CDR3 sequence (DNA): TGCAGTGCTTCCATTAGCGGGGGCGACGAGCAGTACTTC. This encodes CSASISGGDEQYF.

V is TRBV6-2 or TRBV6-3 and J is TRBJ2-5, with 9 bases fitting TRBD1. Trimming at V came to 5 bases and at J to 4 bases, leaving 11 bases not matched to a gene. Germline V gene data show CDR1 as MNHEY and CDR2 as SVGEGT. The CDR3 is 16 residues long. In DNA, the CDR3 is TGTGCCAGCAGTGCGACAGGGGGGGACGGACCAGAGACCCAGTACTTC. Protein product: CASSATGGDGPETQYF.

This clonotype was detected only once. The chain combines TRBV29-1 with TRBJ1-1; D perhaps matches TRBD1 (5 bases). The ends were cut back, 5 bases at V and 8 bases at J, with 12 bases in the middle. Germline CDR1 and CDR2: SQVTM and ANQGSEA. The CDR3 consists of 11 residues. CDR3 sequence: CSVSGRLEAFF. CDR3 nucleotide sequence: TGCAGCGTTTCAGGGCGTTTGGAAGCTTTCTTT.

The CDR3 DNA follows: TGTGCCAGCAGCGCCGCTAGCGCCCAGGCTTACGAGCAGTACTTC. This translates into CASSAASAQAYEQYF. The J gene is TRBJ2-7, the V gene TRBV9; tentative D call: TRBD2 (6 bases). Trimming cost V 3 bases and J 4 bases, with 17 bases left between them. The CDR3 runs to 15 residues. Per the germline V gene, CDR1 is SGDLS and CDR2 is YYNGEE.

There are a few counts of this clonotype. The rearrangement uses TRBV7-9 and TRBJ2-5, with a possible D match to TRBD2 (5 bases). Germline V gene data show CDR1 as SEHNR and CDR2 as FQNEAQ (reference sequence). The CDR3 runs 13 residues. Trimming pared 6 bases from V and 5 bases from J, leaving 13 bases between. CDR3 loop: CASSSTRYETQYF. The CDR3, as DNA: TGTGCCAGCAGTTCCACTAGATATGAGACCCAGTACTTC.

The chain recombines TRBV20-1 with TRBJ1-4; 7 bases line up with TRBD1. V was clipped by 5 bases and J by 5 bases; unmatched bases: 11. The CDR3 totals 15 residues. CDR1 DFQATT and CDR2 SNEGSKA come from the germline V gene (reference sequence). CDR3 loop: CSASPPGQTNEKLFF. The CDR3 DNA reads TGCAGTGCTTCGCCGCCGGGACAGACGAATGAAAAACTGTTTTTT.

This chain uses TRBV7-8 with TRBJ1-2, with D hard to call. Between the trimmed V and J ends, which lost 5 bases and 4 bases, there was a span of 11 bases. The germline CDR1 and CDR2 sequences are SGHVS and FQNEAQ. The CDR3 contains 13 residues. The CDR3 nucleotides read TGTGCCAGCAGCCCCGGACTTTCCTATGGCTACACCTTC. The encoded protein is CASSPGLSYGYTF.

This clonotype was seen a handful of times. V and J are TRBV7-6 and TRBJ2-7; TRBD2 agrees at 8 bases. The V gene end was trimmed by 7 bases and the J gene end by 3 bases; junction bases not matched to a gene: 11. The V gene's germline CDR1 is SGHVS and CDR2 FNYEAQ. This CDR3 has 15 amino acids. CDR3 nucleotides: TGTGCCAGCACCCCAGCGGGAGAGGGGATCTACGAGCAGTACTTC. Translated: CASTPAGEGIYEQYF.

The table lists this clonotype with many counts. The rearrangement uses TRBV6-1 and TRBJ2-1; 10 bases align to TRBD2. The CDR3 extends over 16 amino acids. Losses at the gene ends were 8 bases for V and 3 bases for J; bases not matched to a gene: 10. Germline CDR1 is MNHNS and CDR2 is SASEGT. The CDR3 sequence is CASCSTGTSDYNEQFF. The CDR3 DNA reads as TGTGCCAGCTGCTCTACCGGGACTAGCGACTACAATGAGCAGTTCTTC.

This clonotype was seen repeatedly, ten times or more. The CDR3 is CASSLRTVGGNTIYF. CDR3 coding DNA: TGTGCCAGCAGCTTAAGGACAGTAGGAGGAAACACCATATATTTT. The chain couples TRBV7-2 to TRBJ1-3; tentative D call: TRBD1 (6 bases). This CDR3 is 15 amino acids long. Trimming cost V 2 bases and J 4 bases, with 12 bases left between them. Germline-derived CDR1 and CDR2 are SGHTA and FQGNSA.

There are a few counts of this clonotype. A much larger clone lies one base from this, so it may be a read error. The gene calls are TRBV9 and TRBJ2-5; 8 nucleotides match TRBD1. Germline CDR1 and CDR2: SGDLS and YYNGEE. The CDR3 covers 14 residues. The chain's CDR3 is CASGVGTGLETQYF. In DNA, the CDR3 is TGTGCCAGCGGCGTAGGGACAGGTCTAGAGACCCAGTACTTC.

V is TRBV7-8 and J is TRBJ2-7; 10 bases line up with TRBD1. J was trimmed by 7 bases and V by 5 bases; bases with no gene match: 11. The CDR3 has 15 residues. Germline loops: CDR1 SGHVS, CDR2 FQNEAQ. The CDR3 reads CASSPSGTGVGEQYF. The CDR3 DNA sequence: TGTGCCAGCAGCCCCTCTGGGACAGGGGTTGGGGAGCAGTACTTC.

The sample holds one count of this clonotype. A much larger clone lies a single base off, so this may be a read error. The chain is built from TRBV27 and TRBJ1-4; D is unclear. The germline CDR1 and CDR2 sequences are MNHEY and SMNVEV (reference sequence). The CDR3 covers 14 residues. The V gene lost 5 bases and the J gene lost 0 bases, with 7 bases spanning the gap. This CDR3 reads CASSALPTNEKLFF. The CDR3 nucleotides are TGTGCCAGCAGTGCCTTGCCAACTAATGAAAAACTGTTTTTT.

There are many counts of this clonotype. CDR3 loop: CSAGIGQSQETQYF. In nucleotides, the CDR3 is TGCAGTGCTGGTATAGGACAGTCTCAAGAGACCCAGTACTTC. V gene TRBV20-1 combines with J gene TRBJ2-5, with D possibly TRBD1 on 6 matching bases. Germline CDR1 reads DFQATT; CDR2 reads SNEGSKA (reference sequence). The CDR3 has 14 amino acids. Deletions cut 5 bases from V and 2 bases from J, with 15 bases between.

The chain carries TRBV7-2 and TRBJ2-7; 9 bases are a match to TRBD1. This CDR3 is 14 amino acids long. Losses at the gene ends were 3 bases for V and 6 bases for J; bases not matched to a gene: 6. In germline, CDR1 is SGHTA, CDR2 FQGNSA. As DNA, the CDR3 is TGTGCCAGCAGCTTGGGGACAGGGTCGGCCGAGCAGTACTTC. Amino acids: CASSLGTGSAEQYF.

This clonotype was picked up many times. V usage is TRBV6-2 or TRBV6-3 and J usage is TRBJ1-1; D unresolved. This CDR3 spans 13 amino acids. Germline-derived CDR1 and CDR2 are MNHEY and SVGEGT. Trimming removed 2 bases at V and 2 bases at J, with 6 bases between. CDR3 bases: TGTGCCAGCAGTTACAACAGTAACACTGAAGCTTTCTTT. Its protein product is CASSYNSNTEAFF.

This clonotype was found many times. The chain uses TRBV6-1 and TRBJ2-1; tentative D call: TRBD2 (5 bases). The V and J ends lost 3 bases and 2 bases respectively, with 8 bases between them. There are 14 residues in the CDR3. Germline loops: CDR1 MNHNS, CDR2 SASEGT. Here the CDR3 DNA reads TGTGCCAGCAGTGAGACGGGGACCTACAATGAGCAGTTCTTC. It specifies CASSETGTYNEQFF.

The J gene is TRBJ2-3, the V gene TRBV6-1; 11 bases agree with TRBD1. This CDR3 has 14 residues. The V segment lost 8 bases and the J segment 5 bases; nucleotides outside the gene matches: 6. Looked up from germline, CDR1 is MNHNS and CDR2 is SASEGT. The CDR3 loop is CASRDRGEGDTQYF. The CDR3 region has the DNA TGTGCCAGCCGGGACAGGGGGGAGGGAGATACGCAGTATTTT.

A word on this clonotype: Since a much larger clone is just one base distant, this may be a read error. J is TRBJ1-2 and V is TRBV13; D call uncertain. Germline assignment: CDR1 PRHDT and CDR2 FYEKMQ (reference sequence). V dropped 2 bases and J dropped 0 bases, with 7 bases sitting between them. The CDR3 sequence is 14 residues long. CDR3 nucleotide sequence: TGTGCCAGCAGCTTATACGGAGCTAACTATGGCTACACCTTC. Residues: CASSLYGANYGYTF.

This clonotype was seen many times. The rearrangement uses TRBV27 and TRBJ1-2, with 8 bases that match TRBD1. This CDR3 is built from 13 residues. Trimming took 3 bases from V and 4 from J; bases not matched to a gene: 1. The germline V gene encodes CDR1 MNHEY and CDR2 SMNVEV (reference sequence). In nucleotides, the CDR3 is TGTGCCAGCAGTTTCGGACAGGGCTATGGCTACACCTTC. Encoded protein: CASSFGQGYGYTF.

This clonotype was detected many times. The chain has TRBV6-2 or TRBV6-3 and TRBJ2-2; the D gene is possibly TRBD2 (5 bases). The CDR3 runs 12 residues. Germline V gives CDR1 MNHEY, CDR2 SVGEGT. V was clipped by 6 bases and J by 9 bases, with 11 bases between them. The CDR3 bases are TGTGCCAGCAGACCCCGGACTCGGGAGCTGTTTTTT. Its protein is CASRPRTRELFF.

This clonotype was observed at least ten times. The chain joins TRBV18 to TRBJ2-3; D unclear. Per germline, CDR1 KGHSH and CDR2 LQKENI. The CDR3 length is 13 residues. Trimming removed 2 bases from V and 5 bases from J, with 8 bases in between. CDR3 in amino acids: CASSPDFRDTQYF. The DNA of the CDR3 is TGTGCCAGCTCACCAGACTTCAGAGATACGCAGTATTTT.

Written as DNA, the CDR3 is TGTGCCAGCAGTCCCTCGACCTCTACCTCCTATAATTCACCCCTCCACTTT. Translating it yields CASSPSTSTSYNSPLHF. The chain combines TRBV7-2 with TRBJ1-6, with D unclear. Deletions cut 6 bases from V and 0 bases from J, with 15 bases between. The CDR3 sequence is 17 residues long. From germline, CDR1 is SGHTA and CDR2 FQGNSA.

The V gene is TRBV7-9, the J gene TRBJ1-1; D might be TRBD1 (5 bases). V was clipped by 5 bases and J by 3 bases, with 13 bases between them. The CDR3 is 14 residues long. Germline CDR1 reads SEHNR; CDR2 reads FQNEAQ (reference sequence). The CDR3 protein is CASSQGVDDTEAFF. The CDR3 coding sequence is TGTGCCAGCAGCCAAGGGGTCGACGACACTGAAGCTTTCTTT. Combining the CDR3 with reference TRBV7-9 and TRBJ1-1 gives the whole variable domain DTGVSQNPRHKITKRGQNVTFRCDPISEHNRLYWYRQTLGQGPEFLTYFQNEAQLEKSRLLSDRFSAERPKGSFSTLEIQRTEQGDSAMYLCASSQGVDDTEAFFGQGTRLTVV.

This clonotype was counted at least ten times. The chain has TRBV13 and TRBJ2-5; 8 nucleotides agree with TRBD2. The trim removed 0 bases at V and 5 bases at J, leaving 5 bases unmatched. The CDR3 is 15 residues long. Germline V gene data show CDR1 as PRHDT and CDR2 as FYEKMQ (reference sequence). This CDR3 is CASSLGGRVGETQYF. In DNA form, the CDR3 reads TGTGCCAGCAGCTTAGGCGGGAGGGTAGGGGAGACCCAGTACTTC.

In the case of this clonotype: This may stem from a read error, because a much larger clone lies one nucleotide away. CDR3 residues: CAGRPSGTDTQYF. CDR3 coding DNA: TGCGCCGGCAGGCCTAGCGGCACAGATACGCAGTATTTT. This chain links TRBV5-1 with TRBJ2-3; maybe TRBD2 (6 bases). This CDR3 contains 13 residues. Germline CDR1 and CDR2: SGHRS and YFSETQ.

The sample holds a few counts of this clonotype. The chain couples TRBV7-9 to TRBJ2-1, with unresolved D. V was trimmed by 3 bases and J by 6 bases, leaving 9 bases between them. The length of the CDR3 is 13 residues. Per the germline V gene, CDR1 is SEHNR and CDR2 is FQNEAQ (reference sequence). The chain's CDR3 is CASSFETFNEQFF. Here the CDR3 DNA reads TGTGCCAGCAGCTTCGAGACCTTCAATGAGCAGTTCTTC.

This clonotype was seen a few times. The V gene is TRBV7-8, the J gene TRBJ2-1; 12 positions agree with TRBD1. There are 16 residues in the CDR3. The V gene's germline CDR1 is SGHVS and CDR2 FQNEAQ. The V and J ends lost 5 bases and 7 bases, in that order; junction bases with no gene match: 9. CDR3 DNA sequence: TGTGCCAGCAGCACCTTAGGGACAGGGGGCATAAATGAGCAGTTCTTC. Protein sequence: CASSTLGTGGINEQFF.

V gene TRBV2 combines with J gene TRBJ2-2, with a tentative D call TRBD1 (6 bases). Germline loops: CDR1 SNHLY, CDR2 FYNNEI. The CDR3 runs 15 residues. The germline V and J ends were trimmed by 3 bases and 6 bases, with 14 bases remaining between them. This CDR3 reads CASSEAGASSGELFF. In DNA, the CDR3 is TGTGCCAGCAGTGAGGCAGGGGCGTCGTCCGGGGAGCTGTTTTTT.